Shown below are 19 T cell receptor beta chains from a single sample sequenced in a study of T cells in Graves' hyperthyroidism and ophthalmopathy. TCR beta CDR3 regions were amplified from RNA transcripts. HTBI primers were the set used in a first-round RT-PCR of the TCR CDR3. Via MiXCR, TCRdb re-called the multiplex PCR reads, giving one row per CDR3 protein. The sample has about 590,000 distinct CDR3 sequences, 15% to 18% seen once; the top ten hold around 6.6%. Sample: blood. The receptors stem from a woman under 40 with Graves' hyperthyroidism.

This clonotype was seen more than once but under ten times. The V gene is TRBV15, the J gene TRBJ2-6; 13 nucleotides align to TRBD2. Trimming took 3 bases from V and 0 from J; bases not matched to a gene: 5. This CDR3 is 19 amino acids long. CDR1 is LNHNV and CDR2 is YYDKDF in the germline V gene (reference sequence). The CDR3 region is CATSSRLAGGFSGANVLTF. The CDR3 region has the DNA TGTGCCACCAGCAGCCGACTAGCGGGAGGATTCTCTGGGGCCAACGTCCTGACTTTC.

This clonotype occurred a few times. The chain joins TRBV6-1 to TRBJ1-4; 8 nucleotides match TRBD1. V shed 5 bases, J shed 7 bases, and the junction held 9 bases outside the gene matches. The CDR3 runs 15 residues. Germline values: CDR1 MNHNS, CDR2 SASEGT. CDR3 residues: CASSLLTGVREKLFF. Here the CDR3 DNA reads TGTGCCAGCAGTCTACTGACAGGGGTGCGTGAAAAACTGTTTTTT.

This clonotype was recorded a few times. The rearrangement joins TRBV2 to TRBJ2-1; 7 bases line up with TRBD1. This CDR3 has 15 residues. The trim removed 7 bases at V and 4 bases at J, leaving 10 bases unmatched. The V gene's germline CDR1 is SNHLY and CDR2 FYNNEI. CDR3 coding DNA: TGTGCCAGCAATAGGGACAGAGAGCTTTACAATGAGCAGTTCTTC. Protein sequence: CASNRDRELYNEQFF.

This clonotype was seen many times. This chain links TRBV27 with TRBJ2-3; D remains ambiguous. Germline V gives CDR1 MNHEY, CDR2 SMNVEV (reference sequence). The CDR3 contains 13 residues. Trimming pared 2 bases from V and 7 bases from J, leaving 10 bases between. The CDR3 nucleotides are TGTGCCAGCAGTTTAAATCGGGTCCATACGCAGTATTTT. The encoded protein is CASSLNRVHTQYF.

This clonotype was observed at least ten times. V is TRBV6-1 and J is TRBJ1-1, with TRBD1 matching 7 bases. The CDR3 consists of 15 residues. Per the germline V gene, CDR1 is MNHNS and CDR2 is SASEGT. V lost 7 bases to trimming and J lost 0 bases; unmatched junction nucleotides: 8. CDR3 nucleotides: TGTGCCAGCACCCGGGACAGACGAATGAACACTGAAGCTTTCTTT. Its translation is CASTRDRRMNTEAFF.

This chain uses TRBV5-1 with TRBJ2-5; D is ambiguous. This CDR3 contains 15 residues. Looked up from germline, CDR1 is SGHRS and CDR2 is YFSETQ. The V gene lost 0 bases and the J gene lost 5 bases, with 14 bases spanning the gap. This CDR3 reads CASSLGPRAKETQYF. The CDR3, as DNA: TGCGCCAGCAGCTTGGGACCACGCGCTAAGGAGACCCAGTACTTC.

This rearrangement joins TRBV29-1 to TRBJ2-2; D perhaps matches TRBD2 (6 bases). Germline V lookup: CDR1 SQVTM, CDR2 ANQGSEA. The CDR3 has 16 residues. With 4 bases removed from V and 2 bases from J, the gap between germline ends came to 17 bases. The CDR3 sequence: CSVVNPGVSNTGELFF. The CDR3 coding sequence is TGCAGCGTTGTTAACCCGGGGGTATCTAACACCGGGGAGCTGTTTTTT.

This clonotype has a count of ten or more. The rearrangement uses TRBV29-1 and TRBJ2-2, with 8 bases aligning to TRBD2. The J segment lost 5 bases and the V segment lost 2 bases, leaving 4 bases of the junction unmatched. The CDR3 is 14 residues long. Germline assignment: CDR1 SQVTM and CDR2 ANQGSEA. Here the CDR3 reads CSVERAGVTGELFF. The CDR3 DNA reads as TGCAGCGTTGAAAGAGCGGGAGTTACCGGGGAGCTGTTTTTT.

The table lists this clonotype with a few counts. The rearrangement uses TRBV7-9 and TRBJ2-7; either TRBD1 or TRBD2 may fit D (5 bases each). V lost 6 bases, J lost 3 bases, and 21 bases lay in between. Germline V CDR1 and CDR2: SEHNR, FQNEAQ (reference sequence). The CDR3 has 16 amino acids. For the CDR3, the DNA is TGTGCCAGCAGATTATCCTCCGGGACCTCCCTCTACGAGCAGTACTTC. Its translation is CASRLSSGTSLYEQYF.

A remark on this clonotype: With a much larger clone just one base away, this may be a read error. The chain combines TRBV20-1 with TRBJ2-7; possibly TRBD2 for D (6 bases). The CDR3 extends over 15 amino acids. The V gene lost 2 bases and the J gene lost 2 bases, with 16 bases spanning the gap. Germline CDR1 is DFQATT and CDR2 is SNEGSKA (reference sequence). The CDR3 loop is CSARSGTGGAYEQYF. The CDR3 nucleotides are TGCAGTGCTAGATCCGGGACTGGCGGGGCCTACGAGCAGTACTTC.

This clonotype showed up many times. This chain uses TRBV20-1 with TRBJ2-7; 11 bases map to TRBD2. Trimming removed 5 bases from V and 2 bases from J; junction bases left unmatched: 5. There are 14 residues in the CDR3. Germline assignment: CDR1 DFQATT and CDR2 SNEGSKA (reference sequence). DNA of the CDR3: TGCAGTGCTTCGACTAGCGGGATGACCTACGAGCAGTACTTC. Protein sequence: CSASTSGMTYEQYF.

This clonotype was seen repeatedly, ten times or more. This chain joins TRBV3-1 and TRBJ2-7, with D uncertain. The CDR3 extends over 12 amino acids. Per the germline V gene, CDR1 is LGHDT and CDR2 is YNNKEL (reference sequence). The germline V and J ends were trimmed by 4 bases and 7 bases, with 11 bases remaining between them. CDR3 sequence (DNA): TGTGCCAGCAGCCGACCCTCGAGTGAGCAGTACTTC. It yields the protein CASSRPSSEQYF.

This clonotype was counted only a few times. V usage is TRBV5-1 and J usage is TRBJ2-7; D is ambiguous. Per germline, CDR1 SGHRS and CDR2 YFSETQ. This CDR3 has 16 residues. The V end was cut by 0 bases, the J end by 1 base, with 14 bases between. Written as DNA, the CDR3 is TGCGCCAGCAGCTTGGCTTCCCGACTGATTTCCTACGAGCAGTACTTC. This gives the protein CASSLASRLISYEQYF.

This clonotype has ten or more counts. V usage is TRBV7-6 and J usage is TRBJ2-7, with no clear D. Trimming cost V 1 base and J 6 bases, with 10 bases left between them. The CDR3 has 13 amino acids. Germline V gene data show CDR1 as SGHVS and CDR2 as FNYEAQ. The CDR3 protein is CASSLDGPLEQYF. The CDR3 DNA follows: TGTGCCAGCAGCTTAGATGGGCCGCTCGAGCAGTACTTC.

This clonotype was seen a few times. This chain joins TRBV27 and TRBJ2-7; tentatively, D is TRBD2 (6 bases). The germline gives CDR1 MNHEY, CDR2 SMNVEV (reference sequence). V gave up 2 bases and J gave up 5 bases, with 13 bases separating them. The CDR3 has 14 amino acids. In nucleotides, the CDR3 is TGTGCCAGCAGTTTAACTAGCCTTCTCGACGAGCAGTACTTC. This gives the protein CASSLTSLLDEQYF.

This clonotype was found many times. The chain uses TRBV3-1 and TRBJ2-5; TRBD2 agrees at 7 bases. The CDR3 covers 17 residues. Germline CDR1 and CDR2: LGHDT and YNNKEL (reference sequence). The ends lost 1 base at V and 7 bases at J; junction bases unmatched: 15. Here the CDR3 DNA reads TGTGCCAGCAGCCAAGGTCTCGGGGGAGGGCCTTATAGGACCCAGTACTTC. It encodes CASSQGLGGGPYRTQYF.

J is TRBJ2-7 and V is TRBV4-1; D possibly corresponds to TRBD2 (6 bases). The CDR3 is 13 amino acids. Between the trimmed V and J ends, which lost 8 bases and 7 bases, there was a span of 18 bases. The V gene's germline CDR1 is MGHRA and CDR2 YSYEKL. In DNA, the CDR3 is TGCGCCAGCGGCGGGACTCCCACGGGAGAGCAGTACTTC. It yields the protein CASGGTPTGEQYF.

The CDR3 loop is CASGTGGNTGELFF. The CDR3 DNA reads TGTGCCAGCGGGACAGGGGGGAACACCGGGGAGCTGTTTTTT. The chain has TRBV7-9 and TRBJ2-2; 11 bases agree with TRBD1. J gave up 1 base and V 8 bases, and 0 bases lay outside the gene matches. Germline lookup yields CDR1 SEHNR and CDR2 FQNEAQ (reference sequence). This CDR3 comprises 14 residues.

This chain links TRBV6-1 with TRBJ1-5; no firm D call. V gave up 6 bases and J gave up 7 bases, with 13 bases separating them. CDR1 is MNHNS, CDR2 SASEGT, per germline. This CDR3 spans 13 amino acids. DNA of the CDR3: TGTGCCAGCAGACTGGCGGAAACGCAGCCCCAGCATTTT. This codes for CASRLAETQPQHF.